The T cell receptor beta chain under discussion was sequenced for a study of T cell responses to AZD1222 COVID-19 vaccine. The study, taken as a whole, reports: Donors, mostly white British, included more females; clonal diversity was possibly underestimated.

Germline lookup yields CDR1 ENHRY and CDR2 SYGVKD. This CDR3 region has 13 residues. The V end lost 0 bases, the J end lost 5 bases, and 4 bases lay between the germline ends. Sequencing was performed with immunoSEQ multiplex PCR; in TCRdb, only in-frame clones are kept and a portion is missing. Among some 150,000 clones listed, approximately 89% were seen once. Of note for this clone: No antigen is known for it.

This receptor was taken from an adult who received the AZD1222 COVID-19 vaccine. Material: peripheral blood, obtained 28 days after the second AZD1222 dose. The J gene is TRBJ2-2, the V gene TRBV10-3; D unclear. The CDR3, as DNA: TGTGCCATCAGTGAGTCCGTGACCGGGGAGCTGTTTTTT. It encodes CAISESVTGELFF.